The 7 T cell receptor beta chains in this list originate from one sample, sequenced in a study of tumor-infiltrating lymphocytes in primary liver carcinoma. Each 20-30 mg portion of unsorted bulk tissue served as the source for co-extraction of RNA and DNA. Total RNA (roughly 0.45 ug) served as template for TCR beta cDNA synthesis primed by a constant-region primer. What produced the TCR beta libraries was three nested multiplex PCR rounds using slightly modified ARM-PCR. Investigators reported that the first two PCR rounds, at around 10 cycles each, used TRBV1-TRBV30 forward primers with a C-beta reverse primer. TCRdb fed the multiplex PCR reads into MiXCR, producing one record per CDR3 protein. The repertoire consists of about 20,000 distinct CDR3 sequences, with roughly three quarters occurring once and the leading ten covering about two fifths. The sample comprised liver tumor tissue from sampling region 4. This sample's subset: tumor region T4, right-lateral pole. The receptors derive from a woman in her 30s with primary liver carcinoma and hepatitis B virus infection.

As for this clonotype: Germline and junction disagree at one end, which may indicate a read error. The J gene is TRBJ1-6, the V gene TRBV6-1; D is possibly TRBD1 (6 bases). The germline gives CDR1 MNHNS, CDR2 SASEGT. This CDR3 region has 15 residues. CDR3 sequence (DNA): TGCTCCAGCAGTGAACAGGGTGATAGCGGTTCACCACTCCACTTT. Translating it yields CSSSEQGDSGSPLHF.

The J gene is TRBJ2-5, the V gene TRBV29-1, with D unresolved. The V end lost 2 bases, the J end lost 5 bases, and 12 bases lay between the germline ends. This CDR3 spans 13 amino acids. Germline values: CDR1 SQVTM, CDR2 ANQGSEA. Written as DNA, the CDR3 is TGCAGCGTTGAAACCGGAGTGAGGGAGACCCAGTACTTC. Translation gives CSVETGVRETQYF.

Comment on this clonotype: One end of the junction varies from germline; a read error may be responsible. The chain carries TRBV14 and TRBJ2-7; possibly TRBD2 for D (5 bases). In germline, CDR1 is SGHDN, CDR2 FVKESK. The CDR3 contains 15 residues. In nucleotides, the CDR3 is TGTGCCAGTAGCCAGACGGCGAGGACTGACTACGAGCAGTACTTC. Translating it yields CASSQTARTDYEQYF.

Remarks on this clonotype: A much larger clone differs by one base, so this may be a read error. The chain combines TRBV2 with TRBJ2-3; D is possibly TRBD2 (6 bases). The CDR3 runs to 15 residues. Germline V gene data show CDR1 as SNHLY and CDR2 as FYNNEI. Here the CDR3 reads CSSSGGTASTDTQYF. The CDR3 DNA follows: TGTTCCAGCAGTGGAGGGACGGCTAGCACAGATACGCAGTATTTT.

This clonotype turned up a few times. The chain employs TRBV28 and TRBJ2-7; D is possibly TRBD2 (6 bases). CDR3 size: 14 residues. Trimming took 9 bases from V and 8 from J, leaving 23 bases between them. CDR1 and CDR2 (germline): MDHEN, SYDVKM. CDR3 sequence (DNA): TGTGCCAGTAGAACCCCCGGGGGTTCCCACAAGCAGTACTTC. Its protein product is CASRTPGGSHKQYF.

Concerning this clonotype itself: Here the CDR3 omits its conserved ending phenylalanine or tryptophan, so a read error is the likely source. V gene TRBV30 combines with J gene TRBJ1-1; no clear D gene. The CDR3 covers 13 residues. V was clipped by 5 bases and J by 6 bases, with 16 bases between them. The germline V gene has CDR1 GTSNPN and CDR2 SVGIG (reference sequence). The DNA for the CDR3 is TGTGCCTGGTGGGAGACGGGCAAGCCTGAAGCTTTCTCT. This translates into CAWWETGKPEAFS.

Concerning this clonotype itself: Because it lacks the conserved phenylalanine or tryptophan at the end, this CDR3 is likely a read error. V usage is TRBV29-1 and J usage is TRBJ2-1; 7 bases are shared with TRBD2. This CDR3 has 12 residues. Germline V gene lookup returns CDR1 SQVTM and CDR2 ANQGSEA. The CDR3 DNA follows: TGCAGCGCCCTAAGGGACTACAATGTGCAGTTCTCT. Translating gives CSALRDYNVQFS.